These T cell receptor beta chains were read from a single sample in a study of blood T cell repertoires in COVID-19. The protocol was immunoSEQ multiplex PCR, while the TCRdb copy is restricted to in-frame clones and leaves out a portion. The table has 380,000 or so clones, roughly 90% seen once. The specimen sequenced was PBMCs or T cells enriched from blood (not recorded which). The receptor source for this set is a woman aged 25 to 39 with acute COVID-19. The CDR3 runs from the conserved cysteine through the conserved F or W. The order of the fields is clone size, J gene, V gene, D gene, CDR3 DNA, CDR3 protein. D genes are given only for firm matches. Size values are once, few and many counts, or a class for expanded clones, and some rows have none.

>once|TRBJ1-2|TRBV5-1|NA
TGCGCCAGCAGCTTAAGGCCTCCCCCGGGGGATTCCTATGGCTACACCTTC
CASSLRPPPGDSYGYTF
>NA|TRBJ1-1|TRBV20-1|NA
TGCAGTGCCGGGGTTGGCTCGTTT
CSAGVGSF
>NA|TRBJ2-5|TRBV25-1|TRBD2
TGTGCCAGCAGAAGCGGGGGGAAGGAGACCCAGTACTTC
CASRSGGKETQYF
>NA|TRBJ1-2|TRBV5-8|NA
TGTGCCAGCAGCTTGACCCCAGGGGTTCCGAACTATGGCTACACCTTC
CASSLTPGVPNYGYTF
>NA|TRBJ1-1|TRBV4-1|NA
TGCGCCAGCAGCCAAGATCTGATGGGCGAAGCTTTCTTT
CASSQDLMGEAFF
>NA|TRBJ1-4|TRBV9|TRBD1
TGTGCCAGCAGCGTAGGGAAGGGGGCTGGTGAAAAACTGTTTTTT
CASSVGKGAGEKLFF
>NA|TRBJ1-4|TRBV28|NA
TGTGCCACCATTCGGACAGTTACTAATGAAAAACTGTTTTTT
CATIRTVTNEKLFF
>NA|TRBJ1-5|TRBV10-2|NA
TGCGCCAGCAGTGAGTCGGGACAAAGGGGACAGCCCCAGCATTTT
CASSESGQRGQPQHF
>few|TRBJ2-5|TRBV7-7|TRBD1
TGTGCCAGCAGCTTACAGGGGGCGTCTCAAGAGACCCAGTACTTC
CASSLQGASQETQYF
>NA|TRBJ2-2|TRBV5-1|TRBD1
TGCGCCAGCAGCTTGGAGGGACAGGGGGGCACCGGGGAGCTGTTTTTT
CASSLEGQGGTGELFF
>NA|TRBJ1-1|TRBV28|NA
TGTGCCAGCAGCTTAAGGAGCCAGGGACTGAAGAACACTGAAGCTTTCTTT
CASSLRSQGLKNTEAFF
>NA|TRBJ1-2|TRBV6-4|NA
TGTGCCAGCAGTGAAACCGACAGTGGAGTGGGCTACACCTTC
CASSETDSGVGYTF
>NA|TRBJ2-5|TRBV18|NA
TGTGCCAGCTCCCAGGGTCGGGAGACCCAGTACTTC
CASSQGRETQYF
>NA|TRBJ2-1|TRBV6-4|NA
TGTGCCAGCAGTGGTCTAGGGAGTATGAATGAGCAGTTCTTC
CASSGLGSMNEQFF
>once|TRBJ2-4|TRBV7-9|NA
TGTGCCAGCAGCCTTGCGGGGCCCTCGGGAAACATTCAGTACTTC
CASSLAGPSGNIQYF
>NA|TRBJ2-7|TRBV7-2|TRBD1
TGTGCCAGCAGCTTAGTCGGGACAGTCTCCTACGAGCAGTACTTC
CASSLVGTVSYEQYF
>NA|TRBJ1-1|TRBV30|NA
TGTGCCTGGAACCGGGACAAGAACACTGAAGCTTTCTTT
CAWNRDKNTEAFF
>NA|TRBJ1-4|TRBV19|TRBD1
TGTGCCACCAAAATGGGACAGTATAATGAAAAACTGTTTTTT
CATKMGQYNEKLFF
>NA|TRBJ1-1|TRBV9|TRBD1
TGTGCCAGCAGCGGAACACAGGGGGCTGAAGCTTTCTTT
CASSGTQGAEAFF
>NA|TRBJ2-2|TRBV7-3|NA
TGTGCCAGCAGCTTAGCCGGGGCCGGGGAGCTGTTTTTT
CASSLAGAGELFF
>few|TRBJ1-1|TRBV7-9|NA
TGTGCCAGCAGCTTAGCTCCTTCGGGAGGGGGCACTGAAGCTTTCTTT
CASSLAPSGGGTEAFF
>NA|TRBJ2-1|TRBV3-1/TRBV3-2|NA
TGTGCCAGCAGCCAAGGAGGTTACAATGAGCAGTTCTTC
CASSQGGYNEQFF
>NA|TRBJ1-3|TRBV19|TRBD1
TGTGCCAGTAGAGACGGACAGGCCATCGGAAACACCATATATTTT
CASRDGQAIGNTIYF
>NA|TRBJ1-1|TRBV5-1|NA
TGCGCCAGCAGCTTGGTCAGGATGAACACTGAAGCTTTCTTT
CASSLVRMNTEAFF
>NA|TRBJ1-4|TRBV19|NA
TGTGCCAGTAGTCCAACAGGGACACACGCAACTAATGAAAAACTGTTTTTT
CASSPTGTHATNEKLFF
>NA|TRBJ2-7|TRBV5-5|NA
TGTGCCAGCAGCTTGGGTGGACATAGCTCCTACGAGCAGTACTTC
CASSLGGHSSYEQYF
>once|TRBJ1-1|TRBV3-1/TRBV3-2|NA
TGTGCCAGCAGCCAAAGACTACCAGGGAACACTGAAGCTTTCTTT
CASSQRLPGNTEAFF
>NA|TRBJ2-3|TRBV15|TRBD2
TGTGCCACCCCTGACTTGCGGGGGACAGATACGCAGTATTTT
CATPDLRGTDTQYF
>NA|TRBJ1-5|TRBV6-5|NA
TGTGCCAGCAGTTTGGGGGACAATTATAGCAATCAGCCCCAGCATTTT
CASSLGDNYSNQPQHF
>once|TRBJ1-1|TRBV6-5|TRBD1
TGTGCCAGCGACAGGGATTTTTACACTGAAGCTTTCTTT
CASDRDFYTEAFF